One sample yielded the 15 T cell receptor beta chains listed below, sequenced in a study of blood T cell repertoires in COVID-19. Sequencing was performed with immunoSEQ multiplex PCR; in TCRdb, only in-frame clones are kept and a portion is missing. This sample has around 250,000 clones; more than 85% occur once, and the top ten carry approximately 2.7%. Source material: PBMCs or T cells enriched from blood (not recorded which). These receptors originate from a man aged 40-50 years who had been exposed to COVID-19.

The CDR3 region has the DNA TGTGCCATCAGTGAGGTAGGGGGCGGAAACTATGGCTACACCTTC. Encoded protein: CAISEVGGGNYGYTF. This chain uses TRBV10-3 with TRBJ1-2; 7 bases line up with TRBD1. The germline V gene has CDR1 ENHRY and CDR2 SYGVKD. This CDR3 is 15 amino acids long. J gave up 2 bases and V 2 bases, and 5 bases lay outside the gene matches.

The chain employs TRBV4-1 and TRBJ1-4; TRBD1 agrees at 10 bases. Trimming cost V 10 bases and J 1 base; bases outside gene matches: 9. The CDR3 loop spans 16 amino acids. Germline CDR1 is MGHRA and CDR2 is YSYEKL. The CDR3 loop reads CATRGTGEGTNEKLFF. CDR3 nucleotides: TGCGCCACGAGAGGGACAGGGGAAGGAACTAATGAAAAACTGTTTTTT.

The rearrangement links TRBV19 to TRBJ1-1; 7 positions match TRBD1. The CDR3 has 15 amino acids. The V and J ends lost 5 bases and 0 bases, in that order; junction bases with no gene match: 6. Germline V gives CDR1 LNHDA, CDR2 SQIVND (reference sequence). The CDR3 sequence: CASSGYRGMNTEAFF. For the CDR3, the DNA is TGTGCCAGTAGTGGGTACAGGGGAATGAACACTGAAGCTTTCTTT.

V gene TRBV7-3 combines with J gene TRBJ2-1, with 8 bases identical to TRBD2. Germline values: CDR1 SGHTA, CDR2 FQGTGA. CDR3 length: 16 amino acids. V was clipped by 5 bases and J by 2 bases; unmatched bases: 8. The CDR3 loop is CASSPHPGGAYNEQFF. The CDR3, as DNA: TGTGCCAGCAGCCCCCACCCCGGGGGGGCCTACAATGAGCAGTTCTTC.

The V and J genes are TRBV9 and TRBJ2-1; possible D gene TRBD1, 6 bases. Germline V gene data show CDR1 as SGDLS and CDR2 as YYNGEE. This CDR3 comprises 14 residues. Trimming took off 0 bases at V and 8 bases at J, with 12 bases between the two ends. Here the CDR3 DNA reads TGTGCCAGCAGCGTAGGTCCAGGGGTGGATGAGCAGTTCTTC. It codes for CASSVGPGVDEQFF.

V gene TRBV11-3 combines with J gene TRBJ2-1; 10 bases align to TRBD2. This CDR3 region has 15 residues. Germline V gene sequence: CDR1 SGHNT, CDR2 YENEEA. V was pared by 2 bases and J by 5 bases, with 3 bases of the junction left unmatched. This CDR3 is CASSLLAGGNNEQFF. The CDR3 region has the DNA TGTGCCAGCAGCTTATTAGCGGGAGGAAACAATGAGCAGTTCTTC.

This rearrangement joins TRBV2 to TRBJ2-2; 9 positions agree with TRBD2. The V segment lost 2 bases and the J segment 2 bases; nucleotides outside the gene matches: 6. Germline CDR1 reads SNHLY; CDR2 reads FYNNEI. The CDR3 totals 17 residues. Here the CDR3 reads CASSETASGVNTGELFF. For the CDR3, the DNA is TGTGCCAGCAGTGAAACGGCTAGCGGGGTCAACACCGGGGAGCTGTTTTTT.

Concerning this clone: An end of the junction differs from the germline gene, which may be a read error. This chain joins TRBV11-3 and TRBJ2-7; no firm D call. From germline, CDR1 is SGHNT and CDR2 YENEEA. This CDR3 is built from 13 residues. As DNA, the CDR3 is TGTGCCAGCGGCTTAGTCCTCGGTAGCGAGCAGTACTTC. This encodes CASGLVLGSEQYF.

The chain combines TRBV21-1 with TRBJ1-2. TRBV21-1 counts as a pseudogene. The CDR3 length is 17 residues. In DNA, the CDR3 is TGTGCCAGCAGCCCACCATTCCGCCATACTCTAAACTATGGCTACACCTTC. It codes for CASSPPFRHTLNYGYTF.

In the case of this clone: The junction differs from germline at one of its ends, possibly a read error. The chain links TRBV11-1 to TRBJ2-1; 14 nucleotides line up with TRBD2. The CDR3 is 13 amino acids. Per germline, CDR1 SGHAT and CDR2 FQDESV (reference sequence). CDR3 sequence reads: CASSLGLAGGALF. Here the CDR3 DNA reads TGTGCCAGCAGCTTAGGACTAGCGGGGGGGGCCCTCTTC.

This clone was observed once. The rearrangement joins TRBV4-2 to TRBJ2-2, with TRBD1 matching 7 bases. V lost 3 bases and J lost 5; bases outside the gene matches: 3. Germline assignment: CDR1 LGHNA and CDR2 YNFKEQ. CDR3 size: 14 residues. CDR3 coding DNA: TGTGCCAGCAGCCATCCACAGGGGACCGGGGAGCTGTTTTTT. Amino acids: CASSHPQGTGELFF.

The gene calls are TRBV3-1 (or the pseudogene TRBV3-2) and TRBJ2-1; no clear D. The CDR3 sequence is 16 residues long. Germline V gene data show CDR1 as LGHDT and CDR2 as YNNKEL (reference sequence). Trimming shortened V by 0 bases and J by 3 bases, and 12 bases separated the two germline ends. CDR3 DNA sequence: TGTGCCAGCAGCCAAGATCAGGTCAGCCTCTACAATGAGCAGTTCTTC. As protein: CASSQDQVSLYNEQFF.

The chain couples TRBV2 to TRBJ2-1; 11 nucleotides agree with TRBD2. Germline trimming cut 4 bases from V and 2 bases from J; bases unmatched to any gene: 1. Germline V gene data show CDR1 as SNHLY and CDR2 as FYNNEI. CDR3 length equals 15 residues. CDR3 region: CASSGGLAAYNEQFF. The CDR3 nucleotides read TGTGCCAGCAGTGGGGGACTAGCGGCCTACAATGAGCAGTTCTTC.

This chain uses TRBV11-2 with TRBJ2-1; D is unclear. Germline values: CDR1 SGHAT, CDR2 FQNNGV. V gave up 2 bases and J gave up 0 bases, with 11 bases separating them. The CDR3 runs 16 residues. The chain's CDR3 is CASSLSLGDSYNEQFF. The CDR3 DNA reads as TGTGCCAGCAGCTTATCTCTTGGAGACTCCTACAATGAGCAGTTCTTC.

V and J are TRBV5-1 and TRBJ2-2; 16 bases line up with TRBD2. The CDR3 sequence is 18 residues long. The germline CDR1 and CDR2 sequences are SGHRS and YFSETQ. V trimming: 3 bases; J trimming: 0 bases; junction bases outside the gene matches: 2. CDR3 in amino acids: CASSSGLAGGPNTGELFF. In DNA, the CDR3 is TGCGCCAGCAGCTCGGGACTAGCGGGAGGGCCGAACACCGGGGAGCTGTTTTTT.